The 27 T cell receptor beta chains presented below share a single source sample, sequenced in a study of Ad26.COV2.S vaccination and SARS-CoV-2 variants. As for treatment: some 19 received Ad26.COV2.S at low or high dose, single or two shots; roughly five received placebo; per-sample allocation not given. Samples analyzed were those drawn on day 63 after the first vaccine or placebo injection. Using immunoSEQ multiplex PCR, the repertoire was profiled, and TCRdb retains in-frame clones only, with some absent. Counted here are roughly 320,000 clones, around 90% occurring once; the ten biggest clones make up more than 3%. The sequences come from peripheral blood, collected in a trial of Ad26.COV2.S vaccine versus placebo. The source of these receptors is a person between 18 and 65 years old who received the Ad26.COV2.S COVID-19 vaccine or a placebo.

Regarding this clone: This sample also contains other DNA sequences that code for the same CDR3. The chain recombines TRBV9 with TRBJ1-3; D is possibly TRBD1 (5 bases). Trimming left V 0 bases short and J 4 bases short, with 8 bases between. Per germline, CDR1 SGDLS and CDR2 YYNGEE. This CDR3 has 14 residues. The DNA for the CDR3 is TGTGCCAGCAGCGTAGAGGGGTCCGGAAACACCATATATTTT. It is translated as CASSVEGSGNTIYF.

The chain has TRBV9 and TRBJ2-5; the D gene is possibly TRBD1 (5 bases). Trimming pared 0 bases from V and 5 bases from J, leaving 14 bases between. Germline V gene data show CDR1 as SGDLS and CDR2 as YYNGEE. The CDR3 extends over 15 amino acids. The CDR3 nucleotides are TGTGCCAGCAGCGTAGGGGGCCGTGCCGCGGAGACCCAGTACTTC. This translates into CASSVGGRAAETQYF.

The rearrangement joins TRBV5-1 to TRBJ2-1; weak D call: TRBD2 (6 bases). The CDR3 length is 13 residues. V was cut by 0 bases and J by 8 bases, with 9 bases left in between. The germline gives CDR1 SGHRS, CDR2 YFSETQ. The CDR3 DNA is TGCGCCAGCAGCTTGGGACGCGGGGATGAGCAGTTCTTC. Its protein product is CASSLGRGDEQFF. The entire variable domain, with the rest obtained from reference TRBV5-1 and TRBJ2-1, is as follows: KAGVTQTPRYLIKTRGQQVTLSCSPISGHRSVSWYQQTPGQGLQFLFEYFSETQRNKGNFPGRFSGRQFSNSRSEMNVSTLELGDSALYLCASSLGRGDEQFFGPGTRLTVL.

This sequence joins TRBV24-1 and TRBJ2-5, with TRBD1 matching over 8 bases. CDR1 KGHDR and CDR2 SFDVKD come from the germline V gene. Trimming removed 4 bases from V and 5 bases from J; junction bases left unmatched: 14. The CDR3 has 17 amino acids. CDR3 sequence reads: CATSESGTGPIEETQYF. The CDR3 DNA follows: TGTGCCACCAGTGAATCCGGGACAGGTCCCATCGAGGAGACCCAGTACTTC.

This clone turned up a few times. CDR3 loop: CASSLGTGYEQYF. CDR3 DNA sequence: TGTGCCAGCAGTTTAGGGACAGGCTACGAGCAGTACTTC. The rearrangement links TRBV12-3 or TRBV12-4 to TRBJ2-7, with 7 bases that match TRBD1. J gave up 3 bases and V 1 base, and 0 bases lay outside the gene matches. The CDR3 is made up of 13 amino acids.

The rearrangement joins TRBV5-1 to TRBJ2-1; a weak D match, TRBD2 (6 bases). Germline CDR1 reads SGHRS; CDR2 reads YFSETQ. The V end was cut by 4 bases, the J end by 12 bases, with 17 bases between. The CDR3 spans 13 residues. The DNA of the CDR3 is TGCGCCAGCAGCCTGCGGGGTAGGGCAGCGCAGTTCTTC. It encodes CASSLRGRAAQFF.

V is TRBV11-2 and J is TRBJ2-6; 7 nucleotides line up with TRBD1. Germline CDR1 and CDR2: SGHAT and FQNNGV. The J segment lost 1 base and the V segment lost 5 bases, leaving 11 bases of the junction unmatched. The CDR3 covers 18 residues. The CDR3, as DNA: TGTGCCAGCAGCCTCGAGGGTGGCAGGGGGTCTGGGGCCAACGTCCTGACTTTC. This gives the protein CASSLEGGRGSGANVLTF.

The CDR3 spells CASSPKAGGFLNGYTF. Written as DNA, the CDR3 is TGTGCCAGCAGCCCGAAGGCAGGGGGCTTTCTCAATGGCTACACCTTC. The gene calls are TRBV7-2 and TRBJ1-2, with TRBD1 matching 8 bases. The V and J ends lost 5 bases and 6 bases, in that order; junction bases with no gene match: 14. The CDR3 runs to 16 residues. Germline V gene lookup returns CDR1 SGHTA and CDR2 FQGNSA.

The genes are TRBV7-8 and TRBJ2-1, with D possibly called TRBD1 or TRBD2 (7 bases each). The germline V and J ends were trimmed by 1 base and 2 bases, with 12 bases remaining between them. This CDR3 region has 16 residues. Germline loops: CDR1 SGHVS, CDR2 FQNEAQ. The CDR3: CASSLEAGGAYNEQFF. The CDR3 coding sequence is TGTGCCAGCAGCTTAGAGGCAGGGGGGGCCTACAATGAGCAGTTCTTC.

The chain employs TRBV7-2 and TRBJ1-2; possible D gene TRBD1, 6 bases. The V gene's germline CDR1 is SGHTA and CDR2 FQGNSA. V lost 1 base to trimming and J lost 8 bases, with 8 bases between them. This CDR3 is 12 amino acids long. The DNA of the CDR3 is TGTGCCAGCAGCTTAGGGGGGCAGGGCTACACCTTC. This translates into CASSLGGQGYTF.

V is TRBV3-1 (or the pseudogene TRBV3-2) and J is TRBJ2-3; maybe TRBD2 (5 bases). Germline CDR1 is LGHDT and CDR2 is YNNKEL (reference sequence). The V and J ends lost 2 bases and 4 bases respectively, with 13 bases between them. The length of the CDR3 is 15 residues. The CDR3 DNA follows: TGTGCCAGCAGCCAAACGGACTTGGTCCCAGATACGCAGTATTTT. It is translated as CASSQTDLVPDTQYF.

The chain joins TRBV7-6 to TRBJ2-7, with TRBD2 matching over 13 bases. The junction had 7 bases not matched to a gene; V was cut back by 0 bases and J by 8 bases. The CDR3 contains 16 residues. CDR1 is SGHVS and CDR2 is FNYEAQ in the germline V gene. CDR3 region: CASSLARTSGGLQQYF. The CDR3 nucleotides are TGTGCCAGCAGCTTAGCGCGGACTAGCGGGGGCCTGCAGCAGTACTTC.

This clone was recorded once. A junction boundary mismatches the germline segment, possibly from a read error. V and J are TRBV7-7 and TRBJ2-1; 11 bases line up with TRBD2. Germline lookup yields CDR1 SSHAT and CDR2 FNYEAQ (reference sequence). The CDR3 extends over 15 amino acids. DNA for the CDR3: TGTGCTAGCAGCCCGGGGTTAGCGGGGGGGAATGAGCAGTTCTTC. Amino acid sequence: CASSPGLAGGNEQFF.

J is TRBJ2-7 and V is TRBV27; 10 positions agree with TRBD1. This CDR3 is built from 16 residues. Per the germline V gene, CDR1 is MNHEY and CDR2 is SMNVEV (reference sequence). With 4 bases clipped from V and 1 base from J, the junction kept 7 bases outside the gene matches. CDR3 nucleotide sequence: TGTGCCAGCAGTTCCGTCAGGGACAGGGGATCCTACGAGCAGTACTTC. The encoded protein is CASSSVRDRGSYEQYF.

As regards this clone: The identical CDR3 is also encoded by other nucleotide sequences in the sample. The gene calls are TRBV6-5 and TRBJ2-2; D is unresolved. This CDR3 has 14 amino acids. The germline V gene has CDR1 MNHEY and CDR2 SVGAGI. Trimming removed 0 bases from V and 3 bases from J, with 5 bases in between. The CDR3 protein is CASSYSTYTGELFF. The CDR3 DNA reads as TGTGCCAGCAGTTACTCGACTTACACCGGGGAGCTGTTTTTT.

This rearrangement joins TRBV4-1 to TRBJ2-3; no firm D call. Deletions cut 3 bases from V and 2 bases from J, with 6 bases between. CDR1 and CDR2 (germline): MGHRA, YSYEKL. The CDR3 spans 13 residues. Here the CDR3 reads CASSQVYTDTQYF. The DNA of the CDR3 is TGCGCCAGCAGCCAGGTCTACACAGATACGCAGTATTTT.

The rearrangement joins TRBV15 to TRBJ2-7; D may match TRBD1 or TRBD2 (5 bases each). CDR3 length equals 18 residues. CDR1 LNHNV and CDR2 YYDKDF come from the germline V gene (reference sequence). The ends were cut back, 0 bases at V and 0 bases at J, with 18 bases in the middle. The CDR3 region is CATSRDLGVGGYSYEQYF. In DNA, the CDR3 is TGTGCCACCAGCAGAGATTTGGGGGTAGGCGGTTACTCCTACGAGCAGTACTTC.

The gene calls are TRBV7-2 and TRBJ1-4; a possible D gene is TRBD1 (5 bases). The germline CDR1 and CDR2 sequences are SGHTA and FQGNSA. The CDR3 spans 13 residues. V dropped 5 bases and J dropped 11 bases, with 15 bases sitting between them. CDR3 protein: CASSPVREGKLFF. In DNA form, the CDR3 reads TGTGCCAGCAGCCCCGTTCGTGAGGGGAAACTGTTTTTT.

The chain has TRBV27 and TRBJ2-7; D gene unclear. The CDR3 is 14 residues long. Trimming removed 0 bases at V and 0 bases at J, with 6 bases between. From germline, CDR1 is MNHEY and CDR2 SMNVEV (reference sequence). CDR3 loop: CASSLSFTSYEQYF. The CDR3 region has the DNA TGTGCCAGCAGTTTATCCTTCACCTCCTACGAGCAGTACTTC.

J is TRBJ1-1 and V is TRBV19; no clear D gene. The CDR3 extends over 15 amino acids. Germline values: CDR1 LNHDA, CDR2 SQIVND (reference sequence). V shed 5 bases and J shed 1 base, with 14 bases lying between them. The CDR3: CASSVSTQPNTEAFF. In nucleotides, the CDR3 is TGTGCCAGTAGTGTCTCGACGCAGCCGAACACTGAAGCTTTCTTT.

The CDR3 DNA follows: TGTGCCAGCTCCTCCGGGACAGGGGGCGAGGTGCAGCCCCAGCATTTT. It is translated as CASSSGTGGEVQPQHF. J is TRBJ1-5 and V is TRBV18; TRBD1 agrees at 12 bases. Losses at the gene ends were 6 bases for V and 7 bases for J; bases not matched to a gene: 10. The CDR3 is 16 amino acids. CDR1 KGHSH and CDR2 LQKENI come from the germline V gene.

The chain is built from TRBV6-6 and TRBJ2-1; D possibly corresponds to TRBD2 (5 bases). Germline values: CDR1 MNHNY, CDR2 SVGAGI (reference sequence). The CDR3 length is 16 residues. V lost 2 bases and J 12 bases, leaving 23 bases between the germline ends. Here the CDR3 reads CASSYPGASGRSVQFF. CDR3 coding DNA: TGTGCCAGCAGTTACCCCGGAGCGAGCGGCCGGTCGGTGCAGTTCTTC.

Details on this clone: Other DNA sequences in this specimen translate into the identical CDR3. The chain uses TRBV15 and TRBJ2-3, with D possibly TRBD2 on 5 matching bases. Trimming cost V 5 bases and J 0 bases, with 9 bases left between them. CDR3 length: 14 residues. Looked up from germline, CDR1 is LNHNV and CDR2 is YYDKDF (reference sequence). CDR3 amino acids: CATSGSGSTDTQYF. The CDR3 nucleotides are TGTGCCACCAGCGGATCGGGGAGCACAGATACGCAGTATTTT.

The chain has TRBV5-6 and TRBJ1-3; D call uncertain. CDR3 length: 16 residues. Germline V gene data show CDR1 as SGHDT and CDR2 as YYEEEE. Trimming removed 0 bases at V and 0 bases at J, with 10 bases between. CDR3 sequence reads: CASSLAYDYSGNTIYF. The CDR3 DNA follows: TGTGCCAGCAGCTTGGCGTACGATTACTCTGGAAACACCATATATTTT.

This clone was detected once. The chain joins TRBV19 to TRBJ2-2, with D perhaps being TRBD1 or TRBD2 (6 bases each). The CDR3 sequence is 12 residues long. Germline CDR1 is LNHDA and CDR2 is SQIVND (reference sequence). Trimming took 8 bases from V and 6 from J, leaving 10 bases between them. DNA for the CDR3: TGTGCCAGTTGGGGGGCGGCCGGGGAGCTGTTTTTT. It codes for CASWGAAGELFF.

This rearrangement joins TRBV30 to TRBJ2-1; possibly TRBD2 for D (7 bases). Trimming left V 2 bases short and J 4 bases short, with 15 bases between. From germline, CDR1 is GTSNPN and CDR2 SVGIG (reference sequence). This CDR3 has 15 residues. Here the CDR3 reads CAWSPRGAAYNEQFF. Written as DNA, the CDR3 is TGTGCCTGGAGTCCCCGGGGGGCCGCGTACAATGAGCAGTTCTTC. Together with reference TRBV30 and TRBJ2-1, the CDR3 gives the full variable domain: SQTIHQWPATLVQPVGSPLSLECTVEGTSNPNLYWYRQAAGRGLQLLFYSVGIGQISSEVPQNLSASRPQDRQFILSSKKLLLSDSGFYLCAWSPRGAAYNEQFFGPGTRLTVL.

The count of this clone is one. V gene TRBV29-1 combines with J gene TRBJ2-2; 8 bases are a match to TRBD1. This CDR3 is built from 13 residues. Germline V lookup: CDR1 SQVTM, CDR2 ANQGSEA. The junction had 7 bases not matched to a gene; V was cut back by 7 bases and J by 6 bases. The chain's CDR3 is CSAYTTGAGELFF. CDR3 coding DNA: TGCAGCGCGTATACGACAGGGGCCGGGGAGCTGTTTTTT.